What follows is one T cell receptor beta chain and its context. These data originate in a study of control samples from healthy donors and cancer patients. Here immunoSEQ multiplex PCR was the method, and the copy in TCRdb shows in-frame clones only, minus some. The table has approximately 150,000 clones, around 92% seen once. Trimming took off 7 bases at V and 1 base at J, with 11 bases between the two ends. The CDR3 runs to 15 residues. Germline CDR1 reads LNHDA; CDR2 reads SQIVND (reference sequence). The chain links TRBV19 to TRBJ2-6; D not certain. The sample taken for sequencing was PBMCs. This TCR was recovered from a man aged 45-65 years with head and neck cancer. DNA of the CDR3: TGTGCCAGTAAAGGTAGCCCTTCTGGGGCCAACGTCCTGACTTTC. Protein: CASKGSPSGANVLTF.